A selection of T cell receptor beta chains follows, all from one sample in a study of cytotoxic CD8 clonotypes in ibrutinib-treated CLL. Measured with immunoSEQ multiplex PCR; TCRdb has only the in-frame clones, and not every one. The data hold over 140,000 clones, with approximately 80% observed a single time. The sample was PBMCs, taken after 36 months of ibrutinib treatment. The receptors stem from a human donor with chronic lymphocytic leukemia. Both conserved end residues are part of each CDR3. The D gene is left open where the match is weak. Some rows have no size entry. The others give once, few or many, or a class for an expanded clone.

CDR3nt: TGTGCCAGCAGTAAACAGGGCGTGGAGACCCAGTACTTC; CDR3aa: CASSKQGVETQYF; j_gene: TRBJ2-5; v_gene: TRBV2; abundance: .; d_gene: .
CDR3nt: TGCGCCAGCAGTGACCCCGGACAGGGTATCTACGAGCAGTACTTC; CDR3aa: CASSDPGQGIYEQYF; j_gene: TRBJ2-7; v_gene: TRBV10-1; abundance: .; d_gene: TRBD1
CDR3nt: TGCGCCAGCAGCTTGGCCGCACCTGGTCAGCCCCAGCATTTT; CDR3aa: CASSLAAPGQPQHF; j_gene: TRBJ1-5; v_gene: TRBV5-1; abundance: .; d_gene: .
CDR3nt: TGTGCCAGCAGTTACTCCCCAGGGGTACAGCCCCAGCATTTT; CDR3aa: CASSYSPGVQPQHF; j_gene: TRBJ1-5; v_gene: TRBV6-5; abundance: .; d_gene: .
CDR3nt: TGTGCCAGCAGCGCGACTAGTTACGAGCAGTACTTC; CDR3aa: CASSATSYEQYF; j_gene: TRBJ2-7; v_gene: TRBV7-8; abundance: .; d_gene: .
CDR3nt: TGTGCCAGCAGCTTATGGGGGATCACTGAAGCTTTCTTT; CDR3aa: CASSLWGITEAFF; j_gene: TRBJ1-1; v_gene: TRBV5-8; abundance: few; d_gene: .
CDR3nt: TGTGCCAGTAGTCTATCGAAGGCAGATACGCAGTATTTT; CDR3aa: CASSLSKADTQYF; j_gene: TRBJ2-3; v_gene: TRBV19; abundance: .; d_gene: .
CDR3nt: TGTGCCAGCAGCTTGGCCGGGACTAGCGGGACCACAGATACGCAGTATTTT; CDR3aa: CASSLAGTSGTTDTQYF; j_gene: TRBJ2-3; v_gene: TRBV5-4; abundance: .; d_gene: TRBD2
CDR3nt: TGTGCCAGCAGGTCGGGAGGGGCAGATACGCAGTATTTT; CDR3aa: CASRSGGADTQYF; j_gene: TRBJ2-3; v_gene: TRBV27; abundance: .; d_gene: TRBD2
CDR3nt: TGTGCCAGCAGCTCCCGCGCGGGGCAGGGCAGGACCGGGGAGCTGTTTTTT; CDR3aa: CASSSRAGQGRTGELFF; j_gene: TRBJ2-2; v_gene: TRBV7-2; abundance: .; d_gene: .
CDR3nt: TGTGCCAGCAGATCCCCGGGACAACTCACAGATACGCAGTATTTT; CDR3aa: CASRSPGQLTDTQYF; j_gene: TRBJ2-3; v_gene: TRBV7-8; abundance: once; d_gene: .
CDR3nt: TGTGCCAGCAGCTTGGGAGCGGGACGGCGGGAGACCCAGTACTTC; CDR3aa: CASSLGAGRRETQYF; j_gene: TRBJ2-5; v_gene: TRBV5-6; abundance: .; d_gene: TRBD2
CDR3nt: TGTGCCAGCAGTAGTACCAAGAATTACAATGAGCAGTTCTTC; CDR3aa: CASSSTKNYNEQFF; j_gene: TRBJ2-1; v_gene: TRBV27; abundance: once; d_gene: .
CDR3nt: TGTGCCAGCAGTTTTTGGTCAGACCCCAATTCACCCCTCCACTTT; CDR3aa: CASSFWSDPNSPLHF; j_gene: TRBJ1-6; v_gene: TRBV27; abundance: few; d_gene: .
CDR3nt: TGTGCCAGCAGTTTCCCCGGGACAGCGTATAGCAATCAGCCCCAGCATTTT; CDR3aa: CASSFPGTAYSNQPQHF; j_gene: TRBJ1-5; v_gene: TRBV28; abundance: .; d_gene: TRBD1
CDR3nt: TGTGCCAGCAGCAACTCGAGGACAGGGGACCAAGAGACCCAGTACTTC; CDR3aa: CASSNSRTGDQETQYF; j_gene: TRBJ2-5; v_gene: TRBV11-3; abundance: .; d_gene: TRBD1